This passage covers 26 T cell receptor beta chains from one sample sequenced in a study of OX40 agonist ivuxolimab in advanced cancers. The protocol was immunoSEQ multiplex PCR, while the TCRdb copy is restricted to in-frame clones and leaves out a portion. The sample contains 50,000 to 75,000 clones, 86% of which appear only once. The sequencing here drew on CD4+ or CD8+ T cells sorted from blood, taken in a trial of the OX40 agonist ivuxolimab. The receptors shown here come from an adult with an advanced solid tumor such as melanoma, head and neck, liver or kidney cancer.

This chain links TRBV5-6 with TRBJ2-4; 11 positions match TRBD2. The J segment lost 0 bases and the V segment lost 4 bases, leaving 12 bases of the junction unmatched. Germline values: CDR1 SGHDT, CDR2 YYEEEE. The CDR3 sequence is 19 residues long. The CDR3 spells CASSPGLAGGSLAKNIQYF. The CDR3, as DNA: TGTGCCAGCAGCCCTGGACTAGCGGGTGGTTCCTTAGCCAAAAACATTCAGTACTTC.

The genes are TRBV11-2 and TRBJ2-3; D may be TRBD2 (6 bases). Trimming pared 6 bases from V and 14 bases from J, leaving 18 bases between. Germline V gene data show CDR1 as SGHAT and CDR2 as FQNNGV. This CDR3 is 12 amino acids long. The CDR3 spells CASSQGTSFRYF. CDR3 in DNA: TGTGCCAGCAGTCAAGGGACTTCTTTCCGGTATTTT.

The V call is TRBV6-1, the J call TRBJ2-7, with 13 bases that match TRBD2. V gave up 7 bases and J gave up 2 bases; unmatched junction bases: 2. Germline V gene lookup returns CDR1 MNHNS and CDR2 SASEGT. The CDR3 is 14 residues long. The CDR3 DNA reads TGTGCCAGCAAAACTAGCGGGAGGGCCTACGAGCAGTACTTC. Translated, it gives CASKTSGRAYEQYF.

This chain connects TRBV4-1 to TRBJ2-1; 9 bases match TRBD2. V shed 0 bases, J shed 2 bases, and the junction held 8 bases outside the gene matches. The CDR3 spans 18 residues. Germline V gives CDR1 MGHRA, CDR2 YSYEKL. DNA of the CDR3: TGCGCCAGCAGCCAAGAAACGGCTAGCGGGACGACCTACAATGAGCAGTTCTTC. This gives the protein CASSQETASGTTYNEQFF.

The chain employs TRBV5-1 and TRBJ1-3; 7 bases are shared with TRBD1. Germline V lookup: CDR1 SGHRS, CDR2 YFSETQ. J gave up 4 bases and V 4 bases, and 8 bases lay outside the gene matches. The CDR3 length is 15 residues. Here the CDR3 DNA reads TGCGCCAGCAGCCCCTACACAGGGGACGGAAACACCATATATTTT. It codes for CASSPYTGDGNTIYF. Looking up the rest from reference TRBV5-1 and TRBJ1-3 gives the full variable domain: KAGVTQTPRYLIKTRGQQVTLSCSPISGHRSVSWYQQTPGQGLQFLFEYFSETQRNKGNFPGRFSGRQFSNSRSEMNVSTLELGDSALYLCASSPYTGDGNTIYFGEGSWLTVV.

The V and J genes are TRBV28 and TRBJ1-4; possible D gene TRBD1, 5 bases. This CDR3 comprises 16 residues. Germline CDR1 reads MDHEN; CDR2 reads SYDVKM. V was clipped by 4 bases and J by 0 bases, with 12 bases between them. The CDR3 loop is CASSSTVSATNEKLFF. CDR3 nucleotide sequence: TGTGCCAGCAGTTCGACAGTCTCTGCAACTAATGAAAAACTGTTTTTT.

The V call is TRBV10-2, the J call TRBJ1-5, with 8 bases fitting TRBD1. J lost 7 bases, V lost 6 bases, and 5 bases had no gene match. CDR1 is WSHSY and CDR2 is SAAADI in the germline V gene. The CDR3 has 13 amino acids. DNA of the CDR3: TGCGCCAGCAGGGGACAGGCGGGGCAGCCCCAGCATTTT. It specifies CASRGQAGQPQHF.

This clone was picked up one time. This chain joins TRBV13 and TRBJ2-3; TRBD2 agrees at 7 bases. V lost 3 bases and J lost 4; bases outside the gene matches: 4. In germline, CDR1 is PRHDT, CDR2 FYEKMQ (reference sequence). This CDR3 is 14 amino acids long. The CDR3 loop reads CASSFAGAADTQYF. As DNA, the CDR3 is TGTGCCAGCAGCTTTGCGGGAGCGGCAGATACGCAGTATTTT. Full variable domain (rest looked up from reference TRBV13 and TRBJ2-3): AAGVIQSPRHLIKEKRETATLKCYPIPRHDTVYWYQQGPGQDPQFLISFYEKMQSDKGSIPDRFSAQQFSDYHSELNMSSLELGDSALYFCASSFAGAADTQYFGPGTRLTVL.

The chain recombines TRBV12-5 with TRBJ2-1; 9 bases are shared with TRBD2. This CDR3 is 16 amino acids long. Per germline, CDR1 LGHNT and CDR2 FRNRAP. Trimming removed 3 bases from V and 5 bases from J; junction bases left unmatched: 8. This chain's CDR3 is CASGLLRSGGNNEQFF. CDR3 nucleotides: TGTGCTAGTGGTTTACTTCGTAGCGGGGGTAACAATGAGCAGTTCTTC. Full variable domain (remainder filled in from reference TRBV12-5 and TRBJ2-1): DARVTQTPRHKVTEMGQEVTMRCQPILGHNTVFWYRQTMMQGLELLAYFRNRAPLDDSGMPKDRFSAEMPDATLATLKIQPSEPRDSAVYFCASGLLRSGGNNEQFFGPGTRLTVL.

The chain joins TRBV6-6 to TRBJ1-1; perhaps TRBD1 as D (5 bases). This CDR3 is 14 amino acids long. Germline V CDR1 and CDR2: MNHNY, SVGAGI (reference sequence). Trimming took 4 bases from V and 5 from J, leaving 14 bases between them. The CDR3 nucleotides are TGTGCCAGCAGTTCCCAGGGTAGACGGACTGAAGCTTTCTTT. Its translation is CASSSQGRRTEAFF.

The chain carries TRBV29-1 and TRBJ1-1; no clear D gene. V was trimmed by 2 bases and J by 2 bases, leaving 9 bases between them. This CDR3 is built from 13 residues. Germline loops: CDR1 SQVTM, CDR2 ANQGSEA. This chain's CDR3 is CSVERQSNTEAFF. For the CDR3, the DNA is TGCAGCGTTGAACGGCAGAGTAACACTGAAGCTTTCTTT.

The chain employs TRBV6-1 and TRBJ2-5, with TRBD2 identical over 7 bases. Germline assignment: CDR1 MNHNS and CDR2 SASEGT. Losses at the gene ends were 1 base for V and 5 bases for J; bases not matched to a gene: 10. CDR3 size: 16 residues. The CDR3: CASSEVGTTPGETQYF. CDR3 bases: TGTGCCAGCAGTGAAGTAGGGACTACCCCGGGGGAGACCCAGTACTTC.

CDR3: CASSPETSGRNDEQYF. In DNA, the CDR3 is TGTGCCAGCAGTCCCGAGACTAGCGGGAGAAACGACGAGCAGTACTTC. The J gene is TRBJ2-7, the V gene TRBV27; 12 nucleotides align to TRBD2. From germline, CDR1 is MNHEY and CDR2 SMNVEV (reference sequence). V dropped 5 bases and J dropped 5; count of bases not matched to a gene: 10. The CDR3 runs 16 residues.

The V and J genes are TRBV5-1 and TRBJ2-5; 7 bases align to TRBD2. Germline CDR1 SGHRS, CDR2 YFSETQ. The CDR3 runs to 15 residues. The V gene end was trimmed by 7 bases and the J gene end by 4 bases; junction bases not matched to a gene: 13. The CDR3 spells CASQPGGGPGETQYF. CDR3 sequence (DNA): TGCGCCAGCCAACCGGGGGGAGGGCCCGGAGAGACCCAGTACTTC.

V is TRBV20-1 and J is TRBJ2-5; D uncertain. The germline V gene encodes CDR1 DFQATT and CDR2 SNEGSKA (reference sequence). This CDR3 is built from 11 residues. V was cut by 3 bases and J by 5 bases, with 7 bases left in between. CDR3 residues: CSARVRETQYF. Here the CDR3 DNA reads TGCAGTGCTAGGGTTAGGGAGACCCAGTACTTC.

This chain uses TRBV5-4 with TRBJ2-1; 9 nucleotides line up with TRBD2. The CDR3 runs to 15 residues. CDR1 is SGHNT and CDR2 is YYREEE in the germline V gene (reference sequence). Trimming took 2 bases from V and 6 from J; bases not matched to a gene: 6. In DNA, the CDR3 is TGTGCCAGCAGCTTTAGCGGGAGAACTTTCAATGAGCAGTTCTTC. This encodes CASSFSGRTFNEQFF.

The chain recombines TRBV5-5 with TRBJ2-7, with a weak D call TRBD2 (7 bases). CDR1 and CDR2 (germline): SGHKS, YYEKEE (reference sequence). V gave up 0 bases and J gave up 5 bases, with 18 bases separating them. This CDR3 has 16 residues. The CDR3 here is CASSLASGGGRNEQYF. The CDR3 DNA reads as TGTGCCAGCAGCTTGGCTTCGGGGGGCGGGCGGAACGAGCAGTACTTC.

The chain employs TRBV4-1 and TRBJ2-3; D call uncertain. Germline CDR1 reads MGHRA; CDR2 reads YSYEKL. V was shortened by 0 bases and J by 2 bases, with 15 bases between the two germline ends. The CDR3 spans 17 residues. CDR3 coding DNA: TGCGCCAGCAGCCAAGAGGGTCGTCAGCTGCCCACAGATACGCAGTATTTT. Translation: CASSQEGRQLPTDTQYF.

The CDR3 is CASSQERGSRADTQYF. DNA of the CDR3: TGTGCCAGCAGCCAAGAGAGGGGGAGTCGTGCAGATACGCAGTATTTT. The V call is TRBV14, the J call TRBJ2-3; a weak D match, TRBD1 (6 bases). The length of the CDR3 is 16 residues. The germline gives CDR1 SGHDN, CDR2 FVKESK. V was shortened by 0 bases and J by 4 bases, with 14 bases between the two germline ends.

The CDR3 nucleotides read TGTGCCAGCAGTTTCCGGGGACGCCACTACGAGCAGTACTTC. As protein: CASSFRGRHYEQYF. The chain has TRBV27 and TRBJ2-7; the D gene could be TRBD1 or TRBD2 (5 bases each). Germline V lookup: CDR1 MNHEY, CDR2 SMNVEV (reference sequence). The germline V and J ends were trimmed by 3 bases and 3 bases, with 12 bases remaining between them. The length of the CDR3 is 14 residues.

The CDR3 here is CASSSGLAGEVGTQYF. The CDR3 DNA reads as TGCGCCAGCAGTTCGGGACTAGCGGGAGAGGTGGGGACCCAGTACTTC. V and J are TRBV10-1 and TRBJ2-5; 14 bases agree with TRBD2. V was pared by 5 bases and J by 7 bases, with 9 bases of the junction left unmatched. Germline lookup yields CDR1 WNHNN and CDR2 SYGVQD (reference sequence). CDR3 size: 16 residues.

The chain joins TRBV5-1 to TRBJ2-5; 12 bases are a match to TRBD1. V was pared by 3 bases and J by 3 bases, with 9 bases of the junction left unmatched. Germline lookup yields CDR1 SGHRS and CDR2 YFSETQ. There are 17 residues in the CDR3. CDR3 in amino acids: CASSSGTGGPGEETQYF. The CDR3 region has the DNA TGCGCCAGCAGCTCCGGGACAGGGGGCCCTGGCGAAGAGACCCAGTACTTC.

The rearrangement links TRBV6-5 to TRBJ2-1; no clear D. V shed 0 bases and J shed 8 bases, with 14 bases lying between them. The germline V gene encodes CDR1 MNHEY and CDR2 SVGAGI. The CDR3 spans 15 residues. CDR3 DNA sequence: TGTGCCAGCAGTTACTCCTTCCCAGGAGTCTATGAGCAGTTCTTC. Its translation: CASSYSFPGVYEQFF.

This chain uses TRBV7-2 with TRBJ2-1; 7 nucleotides align to TRBD1. The germline V gene encodes CDR1 SGHTA and CDR2 FQGNSA. This CDR3 region has 17 residues. The J segment lost 3 bases and the V segment lost 1 base, leaving 9 bases of the junction unmatched. CDR3 in DNA: TGTGCCAGCAGCTTAGATGGTCAGGGGGTGATCTACAATGAGCAGTTCTTC. Amino acid sequence: CASSLDGQGVIYNEQFF.

This chain connects TRBV7-3 to TRBJ1-1, with D perhaps matching TRBD1 (5 bases). V was cut by 5 bases and J by 0 bases, with 16 bases left in between. The CDR3 extends over 16 amino acids. The germline V gene encodes CDR1 SGHTA and CDR2 FQGTGA. CDR3 loop: CASSPAGGSMNTEAFF. DNA for the CDR3: TGTGCCAGCAGCCCAGCCGGGGGGTCGATGAACACTGAAGCTTTCTTT.

This chain joins TRBV6-1 and TRBJ2-7; the match to TRBD2 covers 7 bases. CDR3 length: 13 residues. Losses at the gene ends were 7 bases for V and 7 bases for J; bases not matched to a gene: 10. CDR1 is MNHNS, CDR2 SASEGT, per germline. In DNA, the CDR3 is TGTGCCAGCACTTTTTCTAGCGGCACGGAGCAGTACTTC. It yields the protein CASTFSSGTEQYF.